The clone carrying this T cell receptor (beta chain) has ten or more counts. The data are from a study of human T cells and chemical hapten exposure. Study-wide background: Application of 0.01% DPC to the upper back was done by patch test, with a reading at 6 days.

TCRdb processed the RACE reads anew with MiXCR; each CDR3 protein has one entry. The data show about 110,000 distinct CDR3 sequences, 9.2% seen once. As for time point: patch test 2, 6 weeks after DPC sensitization. Described treatment: therapeutic diphenylcyclopropenone sensitization with weekly scalp DPC. Blood collection took place prior to placing each patch test. Germline V gene data show CDR1 as SQVTM and CDR2 as ANQGSEA. Trimming cost V 3 bases and J 4 bases; bases outside gene matches: 4. The CDR3 is 14 residues long. The sequencing here drew on whole blood, taken in connection with sensitization to the hapten diphenylcyclopropenone (DPC). The receptor was derived from a middle-aged woman with alopecia areata. Some clones in this sample may be carry-over from other donors' samples. V and J are TRBV29-1 and TRBJ2-1, with 9 bases fitting TRBD2. In nucleotides, the CDR3 is TGCAGCGTTGATTTGCGGGGGGGGTACAATGAGCAGTTCTTC. The encoded protein is CSVDLRGGYNEQFF.